The 22 T cell receptor beta chains listed next were all sequenced from one sample in a study of cytomegalovirus exposure and HLA in healthy donors. 60 Vbeta and 13 Jbeta primers were used in PCR. Assay: immunoSEQ multiplex PCR; the TCRdb copy retains only in-frame clones and omits some. In the table there are about 93,000 clones, around four fifths of which are singletons. Sequenced input: PBMCs. All receptors come from a man aged 30 to 45 in good health and CMV-seronegative.

This chain uses TRBV4-3 with TRBJ2-7, with 10 bases matching TRBD1. V lost 0 bases, J lost 5 bases, and 4 bases stayed unmatched. The CDR3 runs to 15 residues. Germline V CDR1 and CDR2: LGHNA, YSLEER. The DNA for the CDR3 is TGCGCCAGCAGCCAAGATCAGGGGACAGGGGACGAGCAGTACTTC. Residues: CASSQDQGTGDEQYF.

V and J are TRBV5-1 and TRBJ2-7, with TRBD1 identical over 7 bases. The ends lost 3 bases at V and 3 bases at J; junction bases unmatched: 6. CDR1 SGHRS and CDR2 YFSETQ come from the germline V gene. This CDR3 is 14 amino acids long. The CDR3 region has the DNA TGCGCCAGCAGCTCAACCACAGGGGACTACGAGCAGTACTTC. This encodes CASSSTTGDYEQYF.

The J gene is TRBJ2-7, the V gene TRBV12-2; TRBD2, the table's D call, lacks a check against the DNA. TRBV12-2 is a known pseudogene. CDR3 length equals 14 residues. The CDR3 nucleotides read TGTGCAAGTCGCTTAGCGCGAGGCAGCTACGAGCAGTACTTC. Residues: CASRLARGSYEQYF.

The chain links TRBV6-6 to TRBJ1-3, with TRBD1 matching over 8 bases. Trimming cost V 3 bases and J 0 bases; bases outside gene matches: 1. This CDR3 is built from 15 residues. Per germline, CDR1 MNHNY and CDR2 SVGAGI (reference sequence). CDR3 nucleotide sequence: TGTGCCAGCAGTTATACAGGGGGCTCTGGAAACACCATATATTTT. Translating it yields CASSYTGGSGNTIYF.

CDR3 nucleotides: TGTGCCAGCAGTTTAAGCGGGGGAGAAAGGCCCCAGCATTTT. This translates into CASSLSGGERPQHF. This chain links TRBV27 with TRBJ1-5, with D perhaps TRBD1 (5 bases). This CDR3 comprises 14 residues. Germline V gene sequence: CDR1 MNHEY, CDR2 SMNVEV (reference sequence). V lost 2 bases to trimming and J lost 9 bases, with 14 bases between them.

CDR3 in amino acids: CAISDLRRGDEQYF. The DNA for the CDR3 is TGTGCCATCAGTGATCTAAGGCGCGGGGACGAGCAGTACTTC. The V and J genes are TRBV10-3 and TRBJ2-7; D may be TRBD2 (6 bases). Germline V gene lookup returns CDR1 ENHRY and CDR2 SYGVKD. CDR3 size: 14 residues. V gave up 3 bases and J gave up 5 bases, with 14 bases separating them.

The table lists this clone with a few counts. The chain combines TRBV6-5 with TRBJ2-1; 8 bases agree with TRBD1. This CDR3 has 14 amino acids. J gave up 9 bases and V 6 bases, and 10 bases lay outside the gene matches. Germline loops: CDR1 MNHEY, CDR2 SVGAGI. CDR3 sequence reads: CASRGQGGRAEQFF. Here the CDR3 DNA reads TGTGCCAGCAGAGGACAGGGCGGTAGGGCTGAGCAGTTCTTC.

V usage is TRBV7-8 and J usage is TRBJ1-3; the match to TRBD1 covers 7 bases. The germline V gene has CDR1 SGHVS and CDR2 FQNEAQ. With V trimmed by 6 bases and J by 5 bases, 19 bases remained unmatched. This CDR3 contains 18 residues. This CDR3 is CASRERATGQLWRNTIYF. In DNA, the CDR3 is TGTGCCAGCAGAGAGAGGGCCACGGGACAGCTATGGAGAAACACCATATATTTT.

V usage is TRBV7-6 and J usage is TRBJ1-6; D is perhaps TRBD1 (6 bases). This CDR3 spans 12 amino acids. Germline CDR1 reads SGHVS; CDR2 reads FNYEAQ. The V and J ends lost 1 base and 12 bases respectively, with 7 bases between them. CDR3 loop: CASSLEGGPLHF. The CDR3 DNA follows: TGTGCCAGCAGCTTAGAAGGGGGACCCCTCCACTTT.

V is TRBV6-5 and J is TRBJ2-3; 7 positions match TRBD2. Germline-derived CDR1 and CDR2 are MNHEY and SVGAGI. The CDR3 runs to 16 residues. V was pared by 0 bases and J by 3 bases, with 6 bases of the junction left unmatched. The CDR3 coding sequence is TGTGCCAGCAGTTACTCGCCTTCCGGGAGGACAGATACGCAGTATTTT. Protein product: CASSYSPSGRTDTQYF.

The chain carries TRBV30 and TRBJ2-1, with TRBD1 identical over 10 bases. The J segment lost 7 bases and the V segment lost 5 bases, leaving 20 bases of the junction unmatched. The germline gives CDR1 GTSNPN, CDR2 SVGIG (reference sequence). The CDR3 length is 18 residues. The CDR3 protein is CAWEISRVGDRGVNEQFF. Here the CDR3 DNA reads TGTGCCTGGGAGATAAGCCGGGTCGGGGACAGGGGCGTTAATGAGCAGTTCTTC.

This chain joins TRBV15 and TRBJ1-5; 7 bases are shared with TRBD1. Germline-derived CDR1 and CDR2 are LNHNV and YYDKDF (reference sequence). V trimming: 4 bases; J trimming: 5 bases; junction bases outside the gene matches: 8. This CDR3 spans 15 amino acids. The CDR3 region has the DNA TGTGCCACCAGCACTCCACAGGGGTCATATCAGCCCCAGCATTTT. This gives the protein CATSTPQGSYQPQHF. Filled out from reference TRBV15 and TRBJ1-5, the complete variable domain reads DAMVIQNPRYQVTQFGKPVTLSCSQTLNHNVMYWYQQKSSQAPKLLFHYYDKDFNNEADTPDNFQSRRPNTSFCFLDIRSPGLGDTAMYLCATSTPQGSYQPQHFGDGTRLSIL.

The chain is built from TRBV19 and TRBJ2-3; D call uncertain. CDR1 is LNHDA, CDR2 SQIVND, per germline (reference sequence). Trimming left V 5 bases short and J 5 bases short, with 8 bases between. The CDR3 is made up of 12 amino acids. The CDR3 region is CASSARRDTQYF. As DNA, the CDR3 is TGTGCCAGTAGTGCTCGGAGAGATACGCAGTATTTT.

This chain connects TRBV7-9 to TRBJ2-7, with 9 bases that match TRBD1. With 5 bases clipped from V and 1 base from J, the junction kept 9 bases outside the gene matches. The CDR3 consists of 16 residues. Germline V gene data show CDR1 as SEHNR and CDR2 as FQNEAQ (reference sequence). The CDR3 DNA reads TGTGCCAGCAGCCCACACTCGGGACAGGGATCCTACGAGCAGTACTTC. It is translated as CASSPHSGQGSYEQYF.

The chain is built from TRBV5-4 and TRBJ2-5; possibly TRBD2 for D (7 bases). Trimming took off 4 bases at V and 5 bases at J, with 15 bases between the two ends. There are 14 residues in the CDR3. The V gene's germline CDR1 is SGHNT and CDR2 YYREEE (reference sequence). CDR3 in DNA: TGTGCCAGCAGCCAAATAAAGGGGGGGGAGACCCAGTACTTC. It yields the protein CASSQIKGGETQYF. The full variable domain, rest sourced from reference TRBV5-4 and TRBJ2-5, is ETGVTQSPTHLIKTRGQQVTLRCSSQSGHNTVSWYQQALGQGPQFIFQYYREEENGRGNFPPRFSGLQFPNYSSELNVNALELDDSALYLCASSQIKGGETQYFGPGTRLLVL.

This chain joins TRBV5-6 and TRBJ1-1; D is perhaps TRBD1 (5 bases). Trimming left V 4 bases short and J 0 bases short, with 10 bases between. CDR3 size: 14 residues. CDR1 is SGHDT, CDR2 YYEEEE, per germline. CDR3: CASSPQALNTEAFF. The CDR3 DNA reads TGTGCCAGCAGCCCACAGGCGTTGAACACTGAAGCTTTCTTT.

This sequence joins TRBV5-1 and TRBJ2-3; D is possibly TRBD2 (6 bases). There are 14 residues in the CDR3. V gave up 1 base and J gave up 5 bases, with 11 bases separating them. Germline values: CDR1 SGHRS, CDR2 YFSETQ. In nucleotides, the CDR3 is TGCGCCAGCAGCTTGTTGGGACTTGGAGATACGCAGTATTTT. Translation gives CASSLLGLGDTQYF.

The V call is TRBV2, the J call TRBJ1-2; D may be TRBD1 (5 bases). The CDR3 contains 15 residues. V was shortened by 8 bases and J by 3 bases, with 19 bases between the two germline ends. Germline assignment: CDR1 SNHLY and CDR2 FYNNEI. The CDR3 bases are TGTGCCAGCCGATTGTCAGGGATAGGGGACTATGGCTACACCTTC. Translating gives CASRLSGIGDYGYTF.

The rearrangement joins TRBV6-4 to TRBJ1-1; D is perhaps TRBD1 (5 bases). Germline CDR1 MRHNA, CDR2 SNTAGT. V lost 6 bases, J lost 2 bases, and 13 bases lay in between. The CDR3 runs to 14 residues. CDR3 sequence reads: CASRAQDTNTEAFF. The CDR3 nucleotides are TGTGCCAGCAGAGCACAGGATACTAACACTGAAGCTTTCTTT.

This clone appeared a few times. The J gene is TRBJ1-2, the V gene TRBV19; D uncertain. The CDR3 runs 12 residues. The germline CDR1 and CDR2 sequences are LNHDA and SQIVND (reference sequence). The CDR3 sequence is CALWSEDYGYTF. As DNA, the CDR3 is TGTGCTCTATGGTCGGAGGATTATGGCTACACCTTC.

This chain joins TRBV4-1 and TRBJ1-2; TRBD1 aligns across 10 bases. J gave up 6 bases and V 4 bases, and 2 bases lay outside the gene matches. The germline gives CDR1 MGHRA, CDR2 YSYEKL. The CDR3 is 13 residues long. The CDR3 here is CASSPGTGDGYTF. For the CDR3, the DNA is TGCGCCAGCAGCCCCGGGACAGGGGATGGCTACACCTTC.

The CDR3 nucleotides read TGTGCCAGCGTTTGGGGGGGACCTCAAAGAGGCTACGAGCAGTACTTC. Translation: CASVWGGPQRGYEQYF. V gene TRBV7-9 combines with J gene TRBJ2-7; 7 bases map to TRBD2. J lost 3 bases, V lost 8 bases, and 16 bases had no gene match. Germline V gives CDR1 SEHNR, CDR2 FQNEAQ (reference sequence). The CDR3 has 16 amino acids.